This TCR beta chain was identified during a study of OX40 agonist ivuxolimab in advanced cancers. About the investigation overall: The costimulatory receptor OX40 (CD134) was targeted by ivuxolimab, a fully human IgG2 agonistic monoclonal antibody. Of the roughly 53 patients in dose escalation, around 19 had hepatocellular carcinoma, some 15 had melanoma, 9 had renal cell carcinoma and 9 had head and neck cancer. Prior anti-PD-1, anti-PD-L1 or anti-CTLA-4 therapy was permitted, and approximately 42% of dose-escalation patients had received checkpoint inhibitors. The paper describes the monotherapy dose-escalation part (N ≈ 49 patients) of the phase I trial of ivuxolimab. Partial responses occurred in three dose-escalation patients: two with cutaneous melanoma and one with hepatocellular carcinoma. A male proportion of around 81% and a mean age of approximately 55 years, ranging from roughly 23 to 90, were recorded for the dose-escalation cohort. The point of sequencing TCRbeta in the periphery was to test whether ivuxolimab changed TCR sequence diversity and drove clonal T-cell expansion. Intravenous ivuxolimab was administered to patients every 2 weeks at six dose levels: 0.01, 0.1, 0.3, 1.5, 3 and 10 mg/kg.

Broad study findings and their caveats: After ivuxolimab, CD8+ T cells had more expanded clones than CD4+ T cells on average. At doses of 0.1 to 3.0 mg/kg, clonal expansion of both CD4+ and CD8+ blood T cells was observed from baseline to week 6. In the 0.1-3.0 mg/kg groups, partial responders were among the patients with the lowest normalized peripheral clonal expansion, particularly in CD8+ T cells. Low levels of normalized T-cell clonal expansion were also seen in some nonresponding patients. The antigen specificity of the peripheral T cells that underwent clonal expansion was not determined.

Germline trimming: 2 bases from V, 7 bases from J; junction bases outside gene matches: 4. The cysteine opens and the phenylalanine closes a CDR3 of 14 amino acids. Only the CDR3 part of the read is kept: 42 bases, read in frame from the first base. Sequences SGHNT (CDR1) and YENEEA (CDR2) are obtained from the germline V gene. The trial excluded patients who had a history of autoimmune disease or were on systemic immunosuppression. In every dose cohort, peripheral blood was drawn for TCR sequencing at baseline, cycle 4 day 1, and cycle 7 day 1. The samples were taken from a phase I, first-in-human, multicenter, open-label dose-escalation trial of ivuxolimab. Adults with locally advanced or metastatic melanoma, renal cell, hepatocellular, or head and neck squamous cell carcinoma were enrolled in the trial. Before TCR sequencing, CD4+ T cells and CD8+ T cells from peripheral blood were sorted into separate populations.

Genomic DNA was isolated from the sorted cells so that the TCRbeta CDR3 region could be sequenced. The immunoSEQ Assay was used to sequence the TCRbeta CDR3 regions. Sourced from immuneACCESS, this table was stored by TCRdb with only in-frame sequences that have V and J called. A share of the clones is absent; for the studies checked, an unresolved V gene accounts for under half, and the remainder has no known explanation. The sample data list roughly 66,000 clones, and around 83% of these were observed just once. Of the sample, 0.6% to 0.8% falls within the top ten clones. Points on this clone: Its recognized antigen is unknown. No base quality information exists; no much larger clone differs at one position.

The clonotype originates from an adult with an advanced solid tumor such as melanoma, head and neck, liver or kidney cancer. The chain links TRBV11-3 with TRBJ1-4; 7 nucleotides in the junction match TRBD1. Sequenced here: CD4+ or CD8+ T cells sorted from blood, sampled in a trial of the OX40 agonist ivuxolimab. For the CDR3, the sequence is CASSLNRGGEKLFF. The DNA sequence is as follows: TGTGCCAGCAGCTTAAACAGGGGTGGTGAAAAACTGTTTTTT.